This entry describes one TCR beta chain. This clone showed up just a few times. There is no known antigen for this receptor. Base qualities are not provided; no much larger clone lies one nucleotide away. The data were obtained in a study of blood T cell repertoires in COVID-19 (TCRdb year 2020). In the study overall: Samples covering the acute and convalescent phases of COVID-19 were provided by collaborators in the United States, Italy and Spain. The prospective study material was composed of cDNA or gDNA derived from T cells, B-cell-depleted T cells, or PBMCs. The dataset comprised deeply sampled blood TCRbeta repertoires from subjects exposed to, actively infected with, or recovered from COVID-19. The repertoires were released in a freely available public database meant as a resource for research on the immune response to SARS-CoV-2. Samples were obtained from the ongoing ImmuneRACE study (first 160 participants) and from 1,200 or so subjects provided by 6 global collaborators. Nearly every sample came with metadata listing a de-identified subject ID, COVID-19 status, age in years and sex. Where available, HLA class I and class II types were obtained from metadata supplied by the sample provider rather than from assay-based typing.

TCRbeta CDR3 regions were amplified from genomic DNA by means of the immunoSEQ Assay, a bias-controlled multiplex PCR. Processing in the source paper ran as follows. Within the assay, amplification of reference gene primers was used to estimate how many nucleated cells each sample contained. Sequence reads were collapsed and filtered to measure the absolute abundance of every unique TCRbeta CDR3 rearrangement. Productive Simpson clonality was computed per sample as the square root of Simpson's diversity index over productive rearrangements. Held by TCRdb, this immuneACCESS table contains in-frame sequences only and omits some clones. Under half of the omission traces to an unresolved V gene where checked; the cause of the rest is unknown. That table is the source of V, J and clone size, and D and trimming were worked out from the DNA. The sample data list hundreds of thousands of clones, and about three quarters of these were observed just once. Over 3% of the sample is held by the ten biggest clonotypes.

General findings and caveats noted by the study authors: Clinical and demographic metadata were provided uncurated, with the amount varying by source and participant.

Whole blood was collected in K2EDTA tubes by collaborating institutions according to the institutions' own protocols. For TCRbeta analysis, collaborators shipped samples in one of three forms: frozen whole blood, isolated PBMCs, or DNA extracted from either of those sample types. Based on the germline V gene, the CDR1 and CDR2 sequences are MNHNS and SASEGT. The CDR3 has 13 amino acids, counting the end cysteine and phenylalanine. Of the read, only the CDR3 DNA is kept; its 39 bases are in frame from base 1. V is pared back by 0 bases and J by 5 bases, with 7 bases lying between the germline termini.

The receptor's source is a woman of 80 years or more with acute or convalescent COVID-19. The sequenced sample was peripheral blood. This chain joins TRBV6-1 to TRBJ2-5; the D gene cannot be resolved reliably. The DNA sequence reads TGTGCCAGCAGTGAAGCGCTTCGGGAGACCCAGTACTTC. Its protein product is CASSEALRETQYF.